One sample yielded the 14 T cell receptor beta chains listed below, sequenced in a study of CD8 T cells in Susac syndrome. Random hexamers were used to reverse transcribe about 0.45 to 1 ug of RNA. TCRdb itself ran the immunoSEQ multiplex PCR reads through MiXCR, one entry per CDR3 protein. The table lists 200,000 or so distinct CDR3 sequences, around 95% of them singletons, with about 0.15% in the top ten. The sample comprised CD8+ T cells from PBMCs. The receptors shown here come from a human donor with Susac syndrome.

The chain employs TRBV27 and TRBJ1-1; TRBD1 matches 7 bases. In germline, CDR1 is MNHEY, CDR2 SMNVEV (reference sequence). The CDR3 totals 12 residues. Trimming took 5 bases from V and 11 from J; bases not matched to a gene: 8. The CDR3 nucleotides are TGTGCCAGCAGTCCTTACAGGGGTCGGGCTTTCTTT. Encoded protein: CASSPYRGRAFF.

The chain employs TRBV9 and TRBJ1-3; D possibly corresponds to TRBD1 (6 bases). V lost 4 bases to trimming and J lost 4 bases, with 18 bases between them. From germline, CDR1 is SGDLS and CDR2 YYNGEE. This CDR3 has 16 amino acids. CDR3 sequence reads: CASSSGGQGTGNTIYF. The CDR3, as DNA: TGTGCCAGCAGCTCCGGGGGGCAGGGAACGGGAAACACCATATATTTT.

V and J are TRBV2 and TRBJ1-1; D is unclear. This CDR3 comprises 15 residues. Trimming shortened V by 2 bases and J by 0 bases, and 10 bases separated the two germline ends. Germline values: CDR1 SNHLY, CDR2 FYNNEI. CDR3 nucleotides: TGTGCCAGCAGTGAACAAGGGATTATGAACACTGAAGCTTTCTTT. It yields the protein CASSEQGIMNTEAFF. Full variable domain (missing parts from reference TRBV2 and TRBJ1-1): EPEVTQTPSHQVTQMGQEVILRCVPISNHLYFYWYRQILGQKVEFLVSFYNNEISEKSEIFDDQFSVERPDGSNFTLKIRSTKLEDSAMYFCASSEQGIMNTEAFFGQGTRLTVV.

V usage is TRBV7-9 and J usage is TRBJ2-1, with D perhaps matching TRBD1 (7 bases). CDR1 is SEHNR, CDR2 FQNEAQ, per germline (reference sequence). V was cut by 3 bases and J by 7 bases, with 19 bases left in between. The CDR3 loop spans 16 amino acids. In nucleotides, the CDR3 is TGTGCCAGCAGCTTTTGGTCAGGGGGGCCCGAGAATGAGCAGTTCTTC. Translating it yields CASSFWSGGPENEQFF. The full variable domain, in which reference TRBV7-9 and TRBJ2-1 provide the parts outside the CDR3, is DTGVSQNPRHKITKRGQNVTFRCDPISEHNRLYWYRQTLGQGPEFLTYFQNEAQLEKSRLLSDRFSAERPKGSFSTLEIQRTEQGDSAMYLCASSFWSGGPENEQFFGPGTRLTVL.

The genes are TRBV13 and TRBJ2-1, with 9 bases that match TRBD1. Germline V gives CDR1 PRHDT, CDR2 FYEKMQ (reference sequence). V shed 5 bases and J 6 bases; nucleotides not matched to a gene: 8. The CDR3 is made up of 15 amino acids. The CDR3 DNA reads TGTGCCAGCAGCCCCCCGGGACAGGGTTTCAATGAGCAGTTCTTC. This gives the protein CASSPPGQGFNEQFF.

This rearrangement joins TRBV14 to TRBJ2-3; 10 bases agree with TRBD2. Germline-derived CDR1 and CDR2 are SGHDN and FVKESK. This CDR3 has 15 amino acids. Trimming at V came to 5 bases and at J to 2 bases, leaving 4 bases not matched to a gene. CDR3 nucleotide sequence: TGTGCCAGCAGCGCTGGACTAGCGGCCACAGATACGCAGTATTTT. Translation gives CASSAGLAATDTQYF.

V gene TRBV20-1 combines with J gene TRBJ2-7, with D perhaps TRBD1 or TRBD2 (5 bases each). CDR3 size: 13 residues. V shed 0 bases and J shed 6 bases, with 12 bases lying between them. Germline V gene lookup returns CDR1 DFQATT and CDR2 SNEGSKA (reference sequence). CDR3 nucleotide sequence: TGCAGTGCTAGAGACCCGGGGCGTATCGAGCAGTACTTC. Its translation: CSARDPGRIEQYF.

The gene calls are TRBV28 and TRBJ1-2; 7 positions agree with TRBD1. The CDR3 is made up of 15 amino acids. The germline gives CDR1 MDHEN, CDR2 SYDVKM. V shed 5 bases and J 2 bases; nucleotides not matched to a gene: 8. As DNA, the CDR3 is TGTGCCAGCAGTGTATCGACAGGGTTCAACTATGGCTACACCTTC. It encodes CASSVSTGFNYGYTF.

V usage is TRBV5-1 and J usage is TRBJ2-5; possibly TRBD2 for D (6 bases). The CDR3 runs to 13 residues. CDR1 SGHRS and CDR2 YFSETQ come from the germline V gene. Deletions cut 5 bases from V and 7 bases from J, with 15 bases between. The CDR3 DNA follows: TGCGCCAGCAGAGAGGAGGGCCCCGGGACCCAGTACTTC. Translated: CASREEGPGTQYF.

The chain employs TRBV5-6 and TRBJ1-3, with D uncertain. Germline CDR1 SGHDT, CDR2 YYEEEE. The ends were cut back, 7 bases at V and 0 bases at J, with 11 bases in the middle. The CDR3 loop spans 14 amino acids. The CDR3 is CASQDGDSGNTIYF. DNA of the CDR3: TGTGCCAGCCAAGACGGAGACTCTGGAAACACCATATATTTT.

In DNA form, the CDR3 reads TGCGCCAGCACCGGACAGGGGGGATCTAGTGGCAATCAGCCCCAGCATTTT. Translated, it gives CASTGQGGSSGNQPQHF. The rearrangement links TRBV10-2 to TRBJ1-5, with TRBD1 matching over 10 bases. CDR1 WSHSY and CDR2 SAAADI come from the germline V gene. Trimming at V came to 7 bases and at J to 2 bases, leaving 11 bases not matched to a gene. This CDR3 has 17 residues.

The V and J genes are TRBV11-2 and TRBJ2-7; TRBD1 matches at 8 bases. Germline-derived CDR1 and CDR2 are SGHAT and FQNNGV. The CDR3 spans 15 residues. V shed 5 bases and J 3 bases; nucleotides not matched to a gene: 9. The CDR3 region is CASSPEGQEIYEQYF. The CDR3 DNA sequence: TGTGCCAGCAGCCCAGAGGGACAGGAGATCTACGAGCAGTACTTC.

V usage is TRBV9 and J usage is TRBJ1-1, with 10 positions matching TRBD1. The CDR3 spans 14 residues. Germline V gives CDR1 SGDLS, CDR2 YYNGEE. Unmatched junction bases numbered 2, after V lost 2 bases and J lost 4 bases. The CDR3 region is CASSVRDRGTEAFF. DNA of the CDR3: TGTGCCAGCAGCGTCCGGGACAGGGGCACTGAAGCTTTCTTT.

The J gene is TRBJ2-3, the V gene TRBV5-4; 10 bases match TRBD2. CDR3 size: 18 residues. The germline CDR1 and CDR2 sequences are SGHNT and YYREEE (reference sequence). After removal of 2 bases from V and 3 bases from J, the junction contained 12 bases not matched to a gene. The CDR3 region is CASSLEAGGAIMTDTQYF. As DNA, the CDR3 is TGTGCCAGCAGCTTAGAAGCGGGGGGGGCCATTATGACAGATACGCAGTATTTT.